This TCR beta chain was observed in a study of regulatory dendritic cells for organ transplantation. General study findings and limits: Between individuals, the alloreactive memory CD8+ T cell pool differed considerably.

Using immunoSEQ multiplex PCR, the repertoire was profiled, and TCRdb retains in-frame clones only, with some absent. The data show tens of thousands of clones, approximately 90% seen once. Note on this clone: Its antigen is not known.

CDR3 length equals 14 residues. V was pared by 6 bases and J by 1 base, with 4 bases of the junction left unmatched. CDR1 and CDR2 (germline): LGHNA, YSLEER. The rearrangement uses TRBV4-3 and TRBJ2-7, with 9 bases lining up with TRBD1. The clonotype was recovered from a human donor in good health. The sequencing input was naive CD8+ T cells from blood. Described subset: CD45RA+ naive T cells. CDR3 protein: CASSSGTGSYEQYF. CDR3 DNA sequence: TGCGCCAGCAGTTCCGGGACAGGGTCCTACGAGCAGTACTTC.